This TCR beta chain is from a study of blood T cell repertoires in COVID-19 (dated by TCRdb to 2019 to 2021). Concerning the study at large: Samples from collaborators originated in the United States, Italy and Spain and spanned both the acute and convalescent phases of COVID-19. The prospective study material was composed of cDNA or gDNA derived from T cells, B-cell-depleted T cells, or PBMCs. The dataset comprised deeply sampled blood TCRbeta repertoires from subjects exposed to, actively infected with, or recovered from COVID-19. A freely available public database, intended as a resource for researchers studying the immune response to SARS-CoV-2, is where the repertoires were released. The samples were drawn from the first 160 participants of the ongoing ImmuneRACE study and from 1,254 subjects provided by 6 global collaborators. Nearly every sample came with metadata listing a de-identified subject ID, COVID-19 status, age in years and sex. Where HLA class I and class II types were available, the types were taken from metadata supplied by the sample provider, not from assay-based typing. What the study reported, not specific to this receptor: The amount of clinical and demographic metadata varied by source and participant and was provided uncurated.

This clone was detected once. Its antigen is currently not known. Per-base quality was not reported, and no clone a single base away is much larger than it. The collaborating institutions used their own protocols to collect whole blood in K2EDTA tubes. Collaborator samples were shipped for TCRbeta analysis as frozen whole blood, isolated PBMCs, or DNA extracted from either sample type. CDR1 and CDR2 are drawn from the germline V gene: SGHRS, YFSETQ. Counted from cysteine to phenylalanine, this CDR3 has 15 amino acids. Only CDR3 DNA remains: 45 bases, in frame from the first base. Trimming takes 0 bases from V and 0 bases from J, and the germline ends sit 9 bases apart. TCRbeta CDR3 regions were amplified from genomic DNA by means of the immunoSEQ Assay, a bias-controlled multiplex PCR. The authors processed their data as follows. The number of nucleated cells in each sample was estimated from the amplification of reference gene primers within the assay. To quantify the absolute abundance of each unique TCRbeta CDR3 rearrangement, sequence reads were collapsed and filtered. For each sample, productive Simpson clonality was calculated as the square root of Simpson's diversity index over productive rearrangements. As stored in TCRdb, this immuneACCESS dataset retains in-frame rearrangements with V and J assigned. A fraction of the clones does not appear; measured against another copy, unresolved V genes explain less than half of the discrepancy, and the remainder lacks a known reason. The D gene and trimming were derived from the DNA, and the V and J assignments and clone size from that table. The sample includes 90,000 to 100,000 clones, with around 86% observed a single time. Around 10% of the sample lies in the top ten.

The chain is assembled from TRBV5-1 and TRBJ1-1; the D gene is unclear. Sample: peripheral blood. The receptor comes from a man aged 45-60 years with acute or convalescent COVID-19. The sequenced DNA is TGCGCCAGCAGCTTGGTGGCAGGAATGAACACTGAAGCTTTCTTT. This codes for CASSLVAGMNTEAFF.